This T cell receptor beta chain was found in a study of blood T cell repertoires in COVID-19. Study-wide context: Italy, Spain and the United States were the sources of the convalescent and acute COVID-19 samples. PBMCs, B-cell-depleted T cells, or T cells were the source of the cDNA or gDNA that made up the material.

Seattle patients were enrolled while actively infected and followed longitudinally. Germline-derived CDR1 and CDR2 are MNHEY and SVGEGT. The V end lost 6 bases, the J end lost 0 bases, and 6 bases lay between the germline ends. This CDR3 region has 14 residues. Measured with immunoSEQ multiplex PCR; TCRdb has only the in-frame clones, and not every one. Found here are roughly 100,000 clones, just under 95% of them singletons; the top ten hold around 1.9%. The material sequenced was peripheral blood. The V call is TRBV6-2 or TRBV6-3, the J call TRBJ1-6; D not certain. This clonotype originated in a woman aged 50 to 60 with COVID-19, enrolled during active disease. DNA of the CDR3: TGTGCCAGCAGCCAGAGCTCCTATAATTCACCCCTCCACTTT. This encodes CASSQSSYNSPLHF.